The 5 T cell receptor beta chains in this list originate from one sample, sequenced in a study of siplizumab effects on memory and regulatory T cells. The method was immunoSEQ multiplex PCR; TCRdb's version includes in-frame clones alone and lacks a portion of them. The table has around 97,000 clones, roughly 94% seen once. Input material: non-Treg CD4+ T cells sorted from blood. The receptor set was obtained from a human donor in good health.

V is TRBV19 and J is TRBJ1-1; 8 nucleotides align to TRBD1. The CDR3 sequence is 17 residues long. The V segment lost 6 bases and the J segment 5 bases; nucleotides outside the gene matches: 17. Per germline, CDR1 LNHDA and CDR2 SQIVND (reference sequence). The DNA for the CDR3 is TGTGCCAGTAGCCCTACCAGGACAGGGAGAAGCGGTACTGAAGCTTTCTTT. This gives the protein CASSPTRTGRSGTEAFF.

The sample holds one count of this clone. V gene TRBV30 combines with J gene TRBJ2-4; a weak D match, TRBD2 (5 bases). The CDR3 is made up of 14 amino acids. V was cut by 7 bases and J by 3 bases, with 16 bases left in between. Germline lookup yields CDR1 GTSNPN and CDR2 SVGIG (reference sequence). This CDR3 reads CAYKWGVGKNIQYF. CDR3 nucleotide sequence: TGTGCCTATAAGTGGGGAGTAGGCAAAAACATTCAGTACTTC. The whole variable domain, remainder taken from reference TRBV30 and TRBJ2-4, is SQTIHQWPATLVQPVGSPLSLECTVEGTSNPNLYWYRQAAGRGLQLLFYSVGIGQISSEVPQNLSASRPQDRQFILSSKKLLLSDSGFYLCAYKWGVGKNIQYFGAGTRLSVL.

The J gene is TRBJ2-7, the V gene TRBV5-1, with TRBD2 matching over 10 bases. The CDR3 length is 14 residues. Germline trimming cut 4 bases from V and 5 bases from J; bases unmatched to any gene: 6. Germline CDR1 SGHRS, CDR2 YFSETQ. Written as DNA, the CDR3 is TGCGCCAGCAGCAGGACTAGCGGACGAGACGAGCAGTACTTC. Encoded protein: CASSRTSGRDEQYF.

The chain has TRBV18 and TRBJ2-7, with 9 bases fitting TRBD1. The CDR3 totals 15 residues. The V gene end was trimmed by 5 bases and the J gene end by 3 bases; junction bases not matched to a gene: 8. Germline lookup yields CDR1 KGHSH and CDR2 LQKENI. The chain's CDR3 is CASSEGTGSIYEQYF. CDR3 nucleotide sequence: TGTGCCAGCTCAGAAGGGACAGGGAGTATCTACGAGCAGTACTTC.

This chain joins TRBV6-1 and TRBJ2-6; weak D call: TRBD1 (6 bases). This CDR3 has 15 amino acids. CDR1 and CDR2 from the germline V gene are MNHNS and SASEGT. Trimming shortened V by 9 bases and J by 0 bases, and 12 bases separated the two germline ends. DNA of the CDR3: TGTGCCAGTTTTACAGGGAGCTCTGGGGCCAACGTCCTGACTTTC. It yields the protein CASFTGSSGANVLTF.